This T cell receptor beta chain was sequenced in a study of blood T cell repertoires in COVID-19. Per germline, CDR1 MNHEY and CDR2 SVGEGT. This CDR3 is built from 11 residues. V shed 6 bases and J shed 8 bases, with 10 bases lying between them. This table comes from immunoSEQ multiplex PCR, and its TCRdb copy is limited to in-frame clones, with some not included. The data show 180,000 or so clones, 78% seen once. Sequencing was done on a sample of peripheral blood. The chain is built from TRBV6-2 or TRBV6-3 and TRBJ1-2; D is unresolved. The receptor's source is a woman of 80 years or more with active or convalescent COVID-19. For the CDR3, the DNA is TGTGCCAGCAGCGGAGACCGAGGCTACACCTTC. This encodes CASSGDRGYTF.